This T cell receptor (beta chain) stems from a study of blood T cell repertoires in COVID-19. Study background: In each case, the material was cDNA or gDNA derived from T cells, B-cell-depleted T cells, or PBMCs.

This clone was recorded a few times. The data were produced by immunoSEQ multiplex PCR, yet TCRdb's version contains in-frame clones alone and is incomplete. The data contain approximately 160,000 clones, around three quarters of them singletons. The germline V gene encodes CDR1 MNHEY and CDR2 SVGAGI. V was clipped by 8 bases and J by 2 bases, with 6 bases between them. This CDR3 contains 11 residues. V usage is TRBV6-5 and J usage is TRBJ2-5; D is unresolved. The sequence was obtained from a man in his 60s with acute or convalescent COVID-19. Specimen: peripheral blood. The DNA for the CDR3 is TGTGCCAGCGTGCAGCAAGAGACCCAGTACTTC. Its translation is CASVQQETQYF.